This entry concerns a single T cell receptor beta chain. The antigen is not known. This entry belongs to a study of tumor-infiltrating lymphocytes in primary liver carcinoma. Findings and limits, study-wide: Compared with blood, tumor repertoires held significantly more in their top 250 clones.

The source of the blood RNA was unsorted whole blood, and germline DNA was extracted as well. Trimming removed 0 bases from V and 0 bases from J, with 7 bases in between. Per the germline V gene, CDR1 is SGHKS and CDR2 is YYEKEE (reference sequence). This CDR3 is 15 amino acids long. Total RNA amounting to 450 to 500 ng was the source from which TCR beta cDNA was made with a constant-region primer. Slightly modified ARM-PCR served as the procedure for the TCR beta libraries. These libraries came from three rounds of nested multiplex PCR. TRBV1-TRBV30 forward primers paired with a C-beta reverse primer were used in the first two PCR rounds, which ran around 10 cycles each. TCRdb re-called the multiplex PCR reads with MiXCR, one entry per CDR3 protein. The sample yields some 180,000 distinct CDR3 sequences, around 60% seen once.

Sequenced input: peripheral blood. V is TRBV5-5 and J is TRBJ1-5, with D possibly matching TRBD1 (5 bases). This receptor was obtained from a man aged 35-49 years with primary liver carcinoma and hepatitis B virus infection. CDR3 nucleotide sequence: TGTGCCAGCAGCTTGGACAGGTATAGCAATCAGCCCCAGCATTTT. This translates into CASSLDRYSNQPQHF. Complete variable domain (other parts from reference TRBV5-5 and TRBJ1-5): DAGVTQSPTHLIKTRGQQVTLRCSPISGHKSVSWYQQVLGQGPQFIFQYYEKEERGRGNFPDRFSARQFPNYSSELNVNALLLGDSALYLCASSLDRYSNQPQHFGDGTRLSIL.